These T cell receptor beta chains were read from a single sample in a study of blood T cell repertoires in COVID-19. Generated by immunoSEQ multiplex PCR, the TCRdb table keeps only in-frame clones and is missing some. The table lists fewer than 75,000 clones, about 82% of them singletons, with just under 7% in the top ten. What was sequenced was peripheral blood. These receptor sequences come from a man over 45 with active COVID-19. CDR3s include the opening cysteine and the closing phenylalanine or tryptophan. A D gene is named only where the DNA matches it firmly. The listing skips clone size in some rows; elsewhere it reads once, few, many or a size class.

J,size,D,V,DNA,CDR3
TRBJ2-5,NA,NA,TRBV2,TGTGCCAGCGGCGGAGGGAGAGAGACCCAGTACTTC,CASGGGRETQYF
TRBJ2-2,NA,TRBD2,TRBV24-1,TGTGCCACCAGTGTCCCTAGCGGGAGGGCCTTGAACACCGGGGAGCTGTTTTTT,CATSVPSGRALNTGELFF
TRBJ2-2,NA,TRBD1,TRBV9,TGTGCCAGCAGCACAGGGGGCTTGAACACCGGGGAGCTGTTTTTT,CASSTGGLNTGELFF
TRBJ2-5,NA,NA,TRBV3-1/TRBV3-2,TGTGCCAGCAGCCTAAACCTGCACGGGGGAGAGACCCAGTACTTC,CASSLNLHGGETQYF
TRBJ2-1,NA,TRBD2,TRBV5-1,TGCGCCAGCAGCTCGGGACTAGCGGGGATGGGAGGAGAGCAGTTCTTC,CASSSGLAGMGGEQFF
TRBJ2-3,NA,TRBD2,TRBV7-9,TGTGCCAGCAGCTTACTAGCGGGAGGGCGTACAGATACGCAGTATTTT,CASSLLAGGRTDTQYF
TRBJ1-4,NA,TRBD1,TRBV5-1,TGCGCCAGCAGCTGGGGATCGGGACAGCCCCAAAAACTGTTTTTT,CASSWGSGQPQKLFF
TRBJ2-2,NA,TRBD1,TRBV27,TGTGCCAGCAGACCGGGACAGGTGAACACCGGGGAGCTGTTTTTT,CASRPGQVNTGELFF
TRBJ1-2,NA,NA,TRBV7-8,TGTGCCAGCAGCTTAGGGACTGCTGATGGCTACACCTTC,CASSLGTADGYTF
TRBJ2-5,NA,NA,TRBV20-1,TGCAGTGCTAGTGGGACTGTCCAAGAGACCCAGTACTTC,CSASGTVQETQYF
TRBJ2-2,once,NA,TRBV7-9,TGTGCCAGCAGCCTTGTATATAGCAGGGGATCCGGGGAGCTGTTTTTT,CASSLVYSRGSGELFF
TRBJ1-3,few,TRBD1,TRBV2,TGTGCCAGCAGTACCGGGACAGGGGACGGAAACACCATATATTTT,CASSTGTGDGNTIYF
TRBJ1-6,NA,TRBD1,TRBV9,TGTGCCAGCGGTGTTTCGACAGGGACCGATTTTAATTCACCCCTCCACTTT,CASGVSTGTDFNSPLHF
TRBJ1-6,NA,TRBD1,TRBV12-3/TRBV12-4,TGTGCCAGCACGGGACAGAGAAATTCACCCCTCCACTTT,CASTGQRNSPLHF
TRBJ2-1,NA,TRBD2,TRBV6-4,TGTGCCAGCAGTATTATTAGCGGGAGGAAAAATGAGCAGTTCTTC,CASSIISGRKNEQFF
TRBJ1-5,NA,NA,TRBV27,TGTGCCAGCAGTCTAATGAGGGACAATCAGCCCCAGCATTTT,CASSLMRDNQPQHF
TRBJ2-5,NA,TRBD2,TRBV19,TGTGCCTCGACCGGGAGGGACCAAGAGACCCAGTACTTC,CASTGRDQETQYF
TRBJ2-6,NA,NA,TRBV14,TGTGCCAGCAGCCCCACGGGGACAGGGGCCAACGTCCTGACTTTC,CASSPTGTGANVLTF
TRBJ1-2,NA,NA,TRBV11-2,TGTGCCAGCAGCTCAATGACAGGTGCAATACCTAACTATGGCTACACCTTC,CASSSMTGAIPNYGYTF
TRBJ2-1,NA,TRBD2,TRBV14,TGTGCCAGCAGCCGGGAAGCGGGGAGCTCCTACAATGAGCAGTTCTTC,CASSREAGSSYNEQFF
TRBJ2-5,NA,NA,TRBV5-1,TGCGCCAGCAGCTTGTTCCAGCAGGGAGAGACCCAGTACTTC,CASSLFQQGETQYF
TRBJ2-3,NA,TRBD1,TRBV2,TGTGCCAGCATCCCGGGACAGGGGGTGGCAGATACGCAGTATTTT,CASIPGQGVADTQYF
TRBJ1-6,NA,NA,TRBV5-1,TGCGCCAGCAGCCGCCAGGGGAGCGAGAGTTCACCCCTCCACTTT,CASSRQGSESSPLHF
TRBJ2-1,NA,TRBD2,TRBV12-5,TGTGCTAGTGGTTTGGTACTTAGCGGGCACGCTGAGCAGTTCTTC,CASGLVLSGHAEQFF
TRBJ2-5,NA,TRBD1,TRBV24-1,TGTGCCACCAGTGCCCTGGACAGGGATGAAGAGACCCAGTACTTC,CATSALDRDEETQYF
TRBJ1-1,NA,TRBD1,TRBV18,TGTGCCAGCTCACCACGCTCGGTTAGGACAGGGACCACTGAAGCTTTCTTT,CASSPRSVRTGTTEAFF
TRBJ2-2,few,NA,TRBV6-6,TGTGCTTCGGACAGACAGAACACCGGGGAGCTGTTTTTT,CASDRQNTGELFF
TRBJ1-4,NA,NA,TRBV11-2,TGTGCCAGCAGGAACTACGGTAATGAAAAACTGTTTTTT,CASRNYGNEKLFF
TRBJ2-1,NA,TRBD2,TRBV5-1,TGCGCCAGCAGCTTGGGCGGGGGGGCGGACAATGAGCAGTTCTTC,CASSLGGGADNEQFF
TRBJ2-5,NA,TRBD2,TRBV6-5,TGTGCCAGCGGGTGGGGCGGGAGTCAGGGAGAGACCCAGTACTTC,CASGWGGSQGETQYF
TRBJ1-1,once,NA,TRBV5-1,TGCGCCAGCAGCTTTAACAGCATGAACACTGAAGCTTTCTTT,CASSFNSMNTEAFF
TRBJ2-2,NA,NA,TRBV27,TGTGCCAGCAGTCGGGGGAACACCGGGGAGCTGTTTTTT,CASSRGNTGELFF
TRBJ1-5,NA,NA,TRBV6-1,TGTGCCAGCAGTGAAGCGGTGGGGGGGGCGATCAATCAGCCCCAGCATTTT,CASSEAVGGAINQPQHF
TRBJ1-6,NA,TRBD1,TRBV3-1/TRBV3-2,TGTGCCAGCAGCCGGCTCGATCACAGGGGGTCTTATAATTCACCCCTCCACTTT,CASSRLDHRGSYNSPLHF
TRBJ2-1,NA,TRBD2,TRBV6-1,TGTGCCAGCAGTGAACCGGGGACTACCAACGATGAGCAGTTCTTC,CASSEPGTTNDEQFF
TRBJ2-6,NA,NA,TRBV7-2,TGTGCCAGCAGCCAAGGGGGACCGCTGTCCAACGTCCTGACTTTC,CASSQGGPLSNVLTF
TRBJ1-2,NA,TRBD1,TRBV13,TGTGCCAGCAGCTGGGACAGGGGGCGCCCCTCGGTTGGCTACACCTTC,CASSWDRGRPSVGYTF
TRBJ1-5,NA,TRBD1,TRBV24-1,TGTGCCACCAGTGACGGACAGGTCAATCAGCCCCAGCATTTT,CATSDGQVNQPQHF
TRBJ1-6,NA,NA,TRBV2,TGTGCCAGCAGTGGTAGCCAGTTGAATTCACCCCTCCACTTT,CASSGSQLNSPLHF
TRBJ2-7,NA,NA,TRBV12-3/TRBV12-4,TGTGCCAGCAGTCCTCAGGGTGTCGAGCAGTACTTC,CASSPQGVEQYF
TRBJ2-2,few,TRBD1,TRBV11-2,TGTGCCAGCAGGGGGACAGGGACCGTTACCGGGGAGCTGTTTTTT,CASRGTGTVTGELFF
TRBJ1-5,NA,NA,TRBV2,TGTGCCAGCAGTGAGTCGGGTGGCAATCAGCCCCAGCATTTT,CASSESGGNQPQHF